The source of this T cell receptor (beta chain) is a study of control samples from healthy donors and cancer patients. This clone has just a few counts. Clones were sequenced by immunoSEQ multiplex PCR, and TCRdb holds only the in-frame ones, with some missing. The sample carries 45,000 to 60,000 clones, roughly nine tenths recorded once. Sequencing was performed on PBMCs. The sequence was obtained from a man between 60 and 70 years old with head and neck cancer.

CDR3 protein: CASSASRNTGELFF. Here the CDR3 DNA reads TGTGCCAGCAGTGCTTCCCGCAACACCGGGGAGCTGTTTTTT. The rearrangement links TRBV6-4 to TRBJ2-2; no firm D call. The length of the CDR3 is 14 residues. Germline CDR1 and CDR2: MRHNA and SNTAGT. The V gene lost 4 bases and the J gene lost 2 bases, with 8 bases spanning the gap.